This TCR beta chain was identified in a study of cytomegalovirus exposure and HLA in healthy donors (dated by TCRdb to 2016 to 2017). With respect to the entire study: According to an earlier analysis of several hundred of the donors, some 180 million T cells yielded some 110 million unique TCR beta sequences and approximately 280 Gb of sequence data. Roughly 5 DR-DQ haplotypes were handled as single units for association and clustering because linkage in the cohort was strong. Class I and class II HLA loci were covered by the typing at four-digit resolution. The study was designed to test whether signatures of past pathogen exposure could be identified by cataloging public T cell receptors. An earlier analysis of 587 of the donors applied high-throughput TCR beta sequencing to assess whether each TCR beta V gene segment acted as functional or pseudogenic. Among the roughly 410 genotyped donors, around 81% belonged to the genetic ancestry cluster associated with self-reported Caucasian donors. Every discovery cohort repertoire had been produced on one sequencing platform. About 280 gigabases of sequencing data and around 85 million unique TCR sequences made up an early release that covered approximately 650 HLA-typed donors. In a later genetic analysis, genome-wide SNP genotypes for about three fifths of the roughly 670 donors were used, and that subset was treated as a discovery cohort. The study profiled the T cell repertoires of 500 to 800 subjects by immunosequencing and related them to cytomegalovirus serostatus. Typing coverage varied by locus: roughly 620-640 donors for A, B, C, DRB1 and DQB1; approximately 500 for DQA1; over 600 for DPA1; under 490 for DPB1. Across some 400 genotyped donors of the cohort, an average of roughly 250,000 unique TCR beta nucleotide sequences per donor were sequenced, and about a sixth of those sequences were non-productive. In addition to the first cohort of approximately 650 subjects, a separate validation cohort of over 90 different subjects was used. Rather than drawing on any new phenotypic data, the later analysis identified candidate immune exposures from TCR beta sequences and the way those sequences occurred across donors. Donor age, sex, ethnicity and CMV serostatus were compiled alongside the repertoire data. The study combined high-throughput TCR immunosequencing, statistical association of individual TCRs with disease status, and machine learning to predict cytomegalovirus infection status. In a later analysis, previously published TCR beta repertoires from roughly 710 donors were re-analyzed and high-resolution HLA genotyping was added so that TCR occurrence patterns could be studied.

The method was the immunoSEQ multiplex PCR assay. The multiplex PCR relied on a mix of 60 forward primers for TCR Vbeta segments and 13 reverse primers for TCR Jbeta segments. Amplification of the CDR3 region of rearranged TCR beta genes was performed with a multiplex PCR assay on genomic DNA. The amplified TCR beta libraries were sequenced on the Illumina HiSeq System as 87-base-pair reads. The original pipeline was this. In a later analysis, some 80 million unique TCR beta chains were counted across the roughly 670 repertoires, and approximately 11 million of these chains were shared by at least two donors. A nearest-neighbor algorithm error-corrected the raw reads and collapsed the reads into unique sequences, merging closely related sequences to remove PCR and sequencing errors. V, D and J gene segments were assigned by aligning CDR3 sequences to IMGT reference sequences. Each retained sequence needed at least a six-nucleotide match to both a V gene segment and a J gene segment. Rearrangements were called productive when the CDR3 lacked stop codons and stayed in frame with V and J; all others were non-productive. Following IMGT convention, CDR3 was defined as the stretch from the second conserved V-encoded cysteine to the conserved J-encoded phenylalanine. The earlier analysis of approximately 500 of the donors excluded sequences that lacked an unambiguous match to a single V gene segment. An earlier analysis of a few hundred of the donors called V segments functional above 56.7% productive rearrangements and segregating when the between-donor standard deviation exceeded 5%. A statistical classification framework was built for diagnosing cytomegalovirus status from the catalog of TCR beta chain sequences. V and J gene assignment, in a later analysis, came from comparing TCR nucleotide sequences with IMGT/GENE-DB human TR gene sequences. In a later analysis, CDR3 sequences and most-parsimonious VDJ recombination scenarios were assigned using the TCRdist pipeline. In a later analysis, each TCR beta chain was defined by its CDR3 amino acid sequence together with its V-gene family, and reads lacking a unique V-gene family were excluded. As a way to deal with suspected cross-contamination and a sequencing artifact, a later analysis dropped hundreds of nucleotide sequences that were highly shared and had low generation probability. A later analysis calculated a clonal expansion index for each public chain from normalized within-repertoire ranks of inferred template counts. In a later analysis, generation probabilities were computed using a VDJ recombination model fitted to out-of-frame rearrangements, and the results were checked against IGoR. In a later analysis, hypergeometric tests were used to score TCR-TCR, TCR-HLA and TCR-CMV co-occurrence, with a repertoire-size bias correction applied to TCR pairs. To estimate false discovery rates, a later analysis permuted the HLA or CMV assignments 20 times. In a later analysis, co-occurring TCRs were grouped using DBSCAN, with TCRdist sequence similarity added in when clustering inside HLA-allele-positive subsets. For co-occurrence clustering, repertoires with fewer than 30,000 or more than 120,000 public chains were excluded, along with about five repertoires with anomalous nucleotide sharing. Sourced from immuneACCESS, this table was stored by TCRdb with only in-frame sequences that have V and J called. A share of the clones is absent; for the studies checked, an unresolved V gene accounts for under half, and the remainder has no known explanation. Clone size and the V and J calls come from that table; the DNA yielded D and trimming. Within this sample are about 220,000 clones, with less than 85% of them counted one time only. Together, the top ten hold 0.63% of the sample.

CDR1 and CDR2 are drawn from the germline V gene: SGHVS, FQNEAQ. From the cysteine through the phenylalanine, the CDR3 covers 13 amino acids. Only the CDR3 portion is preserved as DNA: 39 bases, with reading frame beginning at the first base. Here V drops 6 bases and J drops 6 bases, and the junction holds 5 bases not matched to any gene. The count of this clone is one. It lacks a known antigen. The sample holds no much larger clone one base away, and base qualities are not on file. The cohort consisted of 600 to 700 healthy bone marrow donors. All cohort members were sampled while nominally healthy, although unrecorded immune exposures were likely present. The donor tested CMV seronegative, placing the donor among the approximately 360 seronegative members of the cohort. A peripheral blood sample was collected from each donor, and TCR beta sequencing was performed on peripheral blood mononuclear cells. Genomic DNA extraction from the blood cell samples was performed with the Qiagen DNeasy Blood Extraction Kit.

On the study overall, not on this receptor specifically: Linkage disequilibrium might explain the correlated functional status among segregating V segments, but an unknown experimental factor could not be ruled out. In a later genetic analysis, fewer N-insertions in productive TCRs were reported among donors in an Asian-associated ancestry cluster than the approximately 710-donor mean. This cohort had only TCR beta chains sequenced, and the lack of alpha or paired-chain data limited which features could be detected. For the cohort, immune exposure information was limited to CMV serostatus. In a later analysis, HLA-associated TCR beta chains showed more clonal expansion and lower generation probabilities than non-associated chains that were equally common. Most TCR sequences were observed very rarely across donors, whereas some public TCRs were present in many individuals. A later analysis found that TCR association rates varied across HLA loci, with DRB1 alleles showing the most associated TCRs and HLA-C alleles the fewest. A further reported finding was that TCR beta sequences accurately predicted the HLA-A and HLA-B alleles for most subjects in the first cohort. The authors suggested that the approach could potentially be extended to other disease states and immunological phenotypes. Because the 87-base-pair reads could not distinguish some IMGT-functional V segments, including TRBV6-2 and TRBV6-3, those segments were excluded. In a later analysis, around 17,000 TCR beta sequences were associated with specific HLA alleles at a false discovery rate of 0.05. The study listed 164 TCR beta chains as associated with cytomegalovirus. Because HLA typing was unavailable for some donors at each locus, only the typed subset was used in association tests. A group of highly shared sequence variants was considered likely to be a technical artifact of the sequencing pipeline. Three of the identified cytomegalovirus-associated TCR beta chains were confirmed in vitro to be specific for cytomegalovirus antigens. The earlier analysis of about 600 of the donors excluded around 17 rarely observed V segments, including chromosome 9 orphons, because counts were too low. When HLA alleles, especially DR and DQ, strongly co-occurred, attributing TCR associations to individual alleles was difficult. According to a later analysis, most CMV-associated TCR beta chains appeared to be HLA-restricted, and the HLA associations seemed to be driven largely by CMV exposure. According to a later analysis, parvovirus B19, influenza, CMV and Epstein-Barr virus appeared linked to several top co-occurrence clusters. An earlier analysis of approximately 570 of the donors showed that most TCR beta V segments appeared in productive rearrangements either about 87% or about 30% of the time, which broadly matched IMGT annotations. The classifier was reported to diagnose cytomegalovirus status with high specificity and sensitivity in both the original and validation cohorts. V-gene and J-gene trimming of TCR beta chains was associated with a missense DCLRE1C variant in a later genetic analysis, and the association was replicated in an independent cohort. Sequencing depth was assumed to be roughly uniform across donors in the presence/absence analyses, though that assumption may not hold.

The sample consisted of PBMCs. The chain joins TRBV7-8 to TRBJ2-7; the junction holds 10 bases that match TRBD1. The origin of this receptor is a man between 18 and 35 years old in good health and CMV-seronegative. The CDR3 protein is CASRPTGGREQYF. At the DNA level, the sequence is TGTGCCAGCAGACCGACAGGGGGCCGCGAGCAGTACTTC. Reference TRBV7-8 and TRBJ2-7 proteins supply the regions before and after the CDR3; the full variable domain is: GAGVSQSPRYKVAKRGQDVALRCDPISGHVSLFWYQQALGQGPEFLTYFQNEAQLDKSGLPSDRFFAERPEGSVSTLKIQRTQQEDSAVYLCASRPTGGREQYFGPGTRLTVT.